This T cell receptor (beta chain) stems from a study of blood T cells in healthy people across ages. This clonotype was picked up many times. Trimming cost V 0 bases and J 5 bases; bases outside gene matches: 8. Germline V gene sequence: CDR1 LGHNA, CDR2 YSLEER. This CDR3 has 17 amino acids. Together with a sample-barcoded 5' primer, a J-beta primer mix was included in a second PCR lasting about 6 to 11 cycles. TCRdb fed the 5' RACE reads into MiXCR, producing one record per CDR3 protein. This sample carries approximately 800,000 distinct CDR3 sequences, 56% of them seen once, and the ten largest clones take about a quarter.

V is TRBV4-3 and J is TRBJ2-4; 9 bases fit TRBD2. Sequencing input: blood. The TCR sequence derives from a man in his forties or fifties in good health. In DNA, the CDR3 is TGCGCCAGCAGCCAAGACGGGCTAGCGGGACCCCAAAACATTCAGTACTTC. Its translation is CASSQDGLAGPQNIQYF.